The entry that follows covers one T cell receptor beta chain sequence. This sample is drawn from a study of T cells in Graves' hyperthyroidism and ophthalmopathy. The investigators amplified TCR beta CDR3 regions from RNA transcripts. First-round RT-PCR with HTBI primers amplified the TCR CDR3 region. TCRdb re-analysed the multiplex PCR reads in MiXCR, keeping a single row per CDR3 protein. This table holds about 98,000 distinct CDR3 sequences, approximately 40% found once. The CDR3 contains 12 residues. Germline assignment: CDR1 SEHNR and CDR2 FQNEAQ (reference sequence). V was trimmed by 3 bases and J by 5 bases, leaving 6 bases between them.

Sequenced material: peripheral blood or thyroid tissue (not recorded which). This sequence joins TRBV7-9 and TRBJ2-3; D is unclear. The clonotype originates from a woman aged 25-40 years with Graves' hyperthyroidism. This CDR3 reads CASSFRGDTQYF. In nucleotides, the CDR3 is TGTGCCAGCAGCTTCCGTGGAGATACGCAGTATTTT.